The 10 T cell receptor beta chains reported below all come from one sample, sequenced in a study of neurological immune-mediated disorders. TCRdb fed the 5' RACE reads into MiXCR, producing one record per CDR3 protein. The sample includes about 77,000 distinct CDR3 sequences, under 10% of them seen just once. The sample comprised PBMCs. Receptors were obtained from a man aged 50-60 years in good health.

There are many counts of this clonotype. The CDR3: CASSFSGSVSGELFF. CDR3 bases: TGCGCCAGCAGCTTTAGCGGGAGCGTTAGCGGGGAGCTGTTTTTT. V usage is TRBV5-1 and J usage is TRBJ2-2, with 9 bases that match TRBD2. CDR1 and CDR2 (germline): SGHRS, YFSETQ. Germline trimming cut 2 bases from V and 7 bases from J; bases unmatched to any gene: 6. The CDR3 sequence is 15 residues long.

Ten or more counts support this clonotype. This chain uses TRBV20-1 with TRBJ1-1; D gene ambiguous. CDR1 DFQATT and CDR2 SNEGSKA come from the germline V gene (reference sequence). The CDR3 is 10 residues long. Trimming removed 5 bases from V and 7 bases from J, with 8 bases in between. CDR3 DNA: TGCAGTGCTGTGAGACTTGAAGCTTTCTTT. This sequence encodes CSAVRLEAFF.

This clonotype has a count of ten or more. The chain joins TRBV20-1 to TRBJ1-5; D uncertain. The V gene lost 3 bases and the J gene lost 0 bases, with 18 bases spanning the gap. The CDR3 is made up of 17 amino acids. CDR1 DFQATT and CDR2 SNEGSKA come from the germline V gene (reference sequence). CDR3 in amino acids: CSASPFSSEDSNQPQHF. The CDR3 nucleotides read TGCAGTGCTAGTCCTTTTAGCAGCGAGGATAGCAATCAGCCCCAGCATTTT.

This clonotype was counted many times. The J gene is TRBJ1-6, the V gene TRBV20-1; 7 positions match TRBD1. The J segment lost 9 bases and the V segment lost 3 bases, leaving 8 bases of the junction unmatched. This CDR3 contains 14 residues. CDR1 is DFQATT and CDR2 is SNEGSKA in the germline V gene (reference sequence). CDR3 region: CSARSGGLGSPLHF. DNA for the CDR3: TGCAGTGCTAGGTCAGGGGGATTAGGTTCACCCCTCCACTTT.

This rearrangement joins TRBV7-8 to TRBJ2-1, with 10 positions matching TRBD2. The CDR3 length is 15 residues. Germline CDR1 reads SGHVS; CDR2 reads FQNEAQ. V shed 5 bases, J shed 4 bases, and the junction held 5 bases outside the gene matches. DNA of the CDR3: TGTGCCAGCAGCCTAACTAGCGGGGTTTACAATGAGCAGTTCTTC. Its protein is CASSLTSGVYNEQFF. Full variable domain (missing parts from reference TRBV7-8 and TRBJ2-1): GAGVSQSPRYKVAKRGQDVALRCDPISGHVSLFWYQQALGQGPEFLTYFQNEAQLDKSGLPSDRFFAERPEGSVSTLKIQRTQQEDSAVYLCASSLTSGVYNEQFFGPGTRLTVL.

This clonotype came up many times. This chain joins TRBV29-1 and TRBJ2-5; TRBD1 aligns across 12 bases. CDR3 length: 14 amino acids. Germline CDR1 SQVTM, CDR2 ANQGSEA. Unmatched junction bases numbered 4, after V lost 6 bases and J lost 2 bases. DNA for the CDR3: TGCAGCGTGGGGGACAGGGGGCGACAAGAGACCCAGTACTTC. This encodes CSVGDRGRQETQYF.

This clonotype has a count of ten or more. This chain links TRBV5-1 with TRBJ2-5; D uncertain. Germline V lookup: CDR1 SGHRS, CDR2 YFSETQ. The CDR3 sequence is 12 residues long. The V end was cut by 4 bases, the J end by 2 bases, with 6 bases between. CDR3 DNA sequence: TGCGCCAGCAGCCAGCGTCAAGAGACCCAGTACTTC. Its protein product is CASSQRQETQYF.

This clonotype has a count of ten or more. V usage is TRBV10-3 and J usage is TRBJ2-5; D gene unclear. V lost 8 bases and J 0 bases, leaving 10 bases between the germline ends. There are 13 residues in the CDR3. Germline V CDR1 and CDR2: ENHRY, SYGVKD. The CDR3 region has the DNA TGTGCCATCGCCGACACCTACCAAGAGACCCAGTACTTC. Amino acids: CAIADTYQETQYF.

The rearrangement uses TRBV14 and TRBJ2-7; no definite D call. In germline, CDR1 is SGHDN, CDR2 FVKESK. This CDR3 has 14 residues. Deletions cut 4 bases from V and 6 bases from J, with 16 bases between. In DNA form, the CDR3 reads TGTGCCAGCAGCCCCCCACTGGCCCCGCGCGAGCAGTACTTC. This sequence encodes CASSPPLAPREQYF. Full variable domain (remainder filled in from reference TRBV14 and TRBJ2-7): EAGVTQFPSHSVIEKGQTVTLRCDPISGHDNLYWYRRVMGKEIKFLLHFVKESKQDESGMPNNRFLAERTGGTYSTLKVQPAELEDSGVYFCASSPPLAPREQYFGPGTRLTVT.

This clonotype was seen at least ten times. The rearrangement uses TRBV6-5 and TRBJ2-5, with TRBD2 matching 8 bases. Germline assignment: CDR1 MNHEY and CDR2 SVGAGI. There are 14 residues in the CDR3. V shed 7 bases, J shed 4 bases, and the junction held 8 bases outside the gene matches. The CDR3 DNA reads as TGTGCCAGCACCCCGGGACTAGGTCGAGAGACCCAGTACTTC. Translation: CASTPGLGRETQYF.